Following are 16 T cell receptor beta chains from one sample sequenced in a study of cytomegalovirus exposure and HLA in healthy donors. The PCR ran on 60 Vbeta and 13 Jbeta primers. Generated by immunoSEQ multiplex PCR, the TCRdb table keeps only in-frame clones and is missing some. The data show some 130,000 clones, more than 70% seen once. The sequenced sample was PBMCs. These receptor sequences come from a man aged 35-49 years in good health and CMV-seronegative.

This clone was observed a handful of times. V is TRBV27 and J is TRBJ1-1, with D tentatively TRBD1 (6 bases). The CDR3 extends over 13 amino acids. Trimming shortened V by 5 bases and J by 4 bases, and 11 bases separated the two germline ends. Germline CDR1 is MNHEY and CDR2 is SMNVEV (reference sequence). Here the CDR3 DNA reads TGTGCCAGCAGTCTCAGGGGCGGCACTGAAGCTTTCTTT. It is translated as CASSLRGGTEAFF.

This rearrangement joins TRBV7-3 to TRBJ1-1; D might be TRBD1 (5 bases). The germline CDR1 and CDR2 sequences are SGHTA and FQGTGA. CDR3 length equals 14 residues. Trimming took off 4 bases at V and 4 bases at J, with 13 bases between the two ends. Here the CDR3 reads CASSSQGGSTEAFF. The CDR3 nucleotides are TGTGCCAGCAGCTCCCAGGGAGGGAGCACTGAAGCTTTCTTT.

This chain links TRBV19 with TRBJ1-1; D ambiguous. V shed 4 bases and J shed 4 bases, with 13 bases lying between them. Per the germline V gene, CDR1 is LNHDA and CDR2 is SQIVND (reference sequence). The CDR3 extends over 14 amino acids. In nucleotides, the CDR3 is TGTGCCAGTAGTAACCCCCCCAGTTCCACTGAAGCTTTCTTT. Translating gives CASSNPPSSTEAFF.

The table lists this clone with a few counts. V usage is TRBV19 and J usage is TRBJ2-6; a possible D gene is TRBD2 (6 bases). From germline, CDR1 is LNHDA and CDR2 SQIVND (reference sequence). V dropped 3 bases and J dropped 1 base, with 10 bases sitting between them. The CDR3 extends over 16 amino acids. The CDR3 protein is CASSILGTSGANVLTF. CDR3 coding DNA: TGTGCCAGTAGTATTTTAGGGACTTCTGGGGCCAACGTCCTGACTTTC.

The chain is built from TRBV7-2 and TRBJ1-1, with D maybe TRBD1 (6 bases). CDR3 length equals 16 residues. Germline CDR1 is SGHTA and CDR2 is FQGNSA. V lost 5 bases and J 0 bases, leaving 16 bases between the germline ends. The CDR3 DNA reads as TGTGCCAGCAGCAAACGAGGGGGTTCCATGAACACTGAAGCTTTCTTT. Translating gives CASSKRGGSMNTEAFF.

CDR3 residues: CAISESGSLREQYF. The CDR3 bases are TGTGCCATCAGTGAGTCCGGCAGTTTGAGGGAGCAGTACTTC. The V call is TRBV10-3, the J call TRBJ2-7; no reliable D call. The CDR3 consists of 14 residues. Germline V gene sequence: CDR1 ENHRY, CDR2 SYGVKD. Trimming took 0 bases from V and 7 from J, leaving 13 bases between them.

V usage is TRBV4-1 and J usage is TRBJ1-4; TRBD1 aligns across 7 bases. V gave up 3 bases and J gave up 5 bases; unmatched junction bases: 15. CDR3 length equals 18 residues. Germline V CDR1 and CDR2: MGHRA, YSYEKL. This chain's CDR3 is CASSQPRGRQGENEKLFF. The DNA of the CDR3 is TGCGCCAGCAGCCAGCCTCGGGGGAGACAGGGAGAGAATGAAAAACTGTTTTTT.

For this clone: The junction shows a germline mismatch at one end, possibly a read error. The chain recombines TRBV7-2 with TRBJ1-2; perhaps TRBD1 as D (6 bases). Germline V gene data show CDR1 as SGHTA and CDR2 as FQGNSA. The CDR3 has 12 residues. The CDR3 here is CASSSNRAPGLF. CDR3 DNA: TGTGCCAGCAGCTCTAACAGGGCTCCCGGCCTCTTC.

This chain connects TRBV5-6 to TRBJ2-1; 9 nucleotides agree with TRBD2. Germline V gives CDR1 SGHDT, CDR2 YYEEEE. With V trimmed by 0 bases and J by 10 bases, 14 bases remained unmatched. The CDR3 runs 17 residues. CDR3 bases: TGTGCCAGCAGCTTGGCCGCAACGGCGGGGGGGGTGCGGGAGCAGTTCTTC. It is translated as CASSLAATAGGVREQFF.

J is TRBJ1-2 and V is TRBV19, with D tentatively TRBD1 (5 bases). The CDR3 length is 11 residues. Germline loops: CDR1 LNHDA, CDR2 SQIVND (reference sequence). The V gene lost 6 bases and the J gene lost 7 bases, with 9 bases spanning the gap. CDR3 residues: CASRRQGGYTF. In nucleotides, the CDR3 is TGTGCCAGTAGGCGGCAGGGTGGCTACACCTTC.

This clone was found a few times. V and J are TRBV6-6 and TRBJ1-5; D may be TRBD1 (6 bases). From germline, CDR1 is MNHNY and CDR2 SVGAGI (reference sequence). The CDR3 is 16 residues long. V was clipped by 6 bases and J by 1 base, with 16 bases between them. The CDR3 loop is CASSIQGAASNQPQHF. The CDR3 nucleotides read TGTGCCAGCAGCATACAGGGTGCGGCAAGCAATCAGCCCCAGCATTTT.

This chain connects TRBV7-2 to TRBJ2-1; 11 nucleotides agree with TRBD2. Per germline, CDR1 SGHTA and CDR2 FQGNSA. V was clipped by 7 bases and J by 9 bases; unmatched bases: 11. There are 15 residues in the CDR3. The CDR3 DNA reads TGTGCCAGCACCCTACAGACTAGCGGGATTGGTGAGCAGTTCTTC. Translation gives CASTLQTSGIGEQFF.

The chain carries TRBV7-7 and TRBJ2-5; 9 bases fit TRBD1. V lost 2 bases and J lost 13; bases outside the gene matches: 8. This CDR3 comprises 13 residues. Germline V gene lookup returns CDR1 SSHAT and CDR2 FNYEAQ (reference sequence). The CDR3 here is CASSLTTGGVRYF. CDR3 coding DNA: TGTGCCAGCAGCTTAACGACAGGGGGAGTTAGGTACTTC. The entire variable domain, with the rest obtained from reference TRBV7-7 and TRBJ2-5, is as follows: GAGVSQSPRYKVTKRGQDVTLRCDPISSHATLYWYQQALGQGPEFLTYFNYEAQPDKSGLPSDRFSAERPEGSISTLTIQRTEQRDSAMYRCASSLTTGGVRYFGPGTRLLVL.

The chain couples TRBV19 to TRBJ2-1; 9 nucleotides agree with TRBD1. Per germline, CDR1 LNHDA and CDR2 SQIVND (reference sequence). The V segment lost 7 bases and the J segment 2 bases; nucleotides outside the gene matches: 3. The CDR3 is made up of 14 amino acids. The CDR3 region is CASNDRGAYNEQFF. The DNA for the CDR3 is TGTGCCAGTAACGACAGGGGGGCCTACAATGAGCAGTTCTTC.

The rearrangement links TRBV7-9 to TRBJ1-5; D may be TRBD1 (5 bases). From germline, CDR1 is SEHNR and CDR2 FQNEAQ (reference sequence). V was cut by 5 bases and J by 8 bases, with 16 bases left in between. This CDR3 contains 14 residues. The CDR3 DNA sequence: TGTGCCAGCAGCGGAGGAGGGGTGGGCGAGCCCCAGCATTTT. Amino acid sequence: CASSGGGVGEPQHF.

V and J are TRBV19 and TRBJ1-4, with 7 bases aligning to TRBD1. The germline V gene encodes CDR1 LNHDA and CDR2 SQIVND (reference sequence). The CDR3 length is 15 residues. The junction had 10 bases not matched to a gene; V was cut back by 7 bases and J by 5 bases. As DNA, the CDR3 is TGTGCCAGTATGGGATTCGGGACAGCAAATGAAAAACTGTTTTTT. As protein: CASMGFGTANEKLFF.